This T cell receptor (beta chain) was profiled in a study of blood T cells in healthy people across ages. CDR1 MNHEY and CDR2 SMNVEV come from the germline V gene (reference sequence). The CDR3 totals 18 residues. Losses at the gene ends were 2 bases for V and 2 bases for J; bases not matched to a gene: 7. With a J-beta primer mix and a sample-barcoded 5' primer, a second PCR ran about 6 to 11 cycles. TCRdb re-called the 5' RACE reads through MiXCR, storing one row per CDR3 protein. The sample lists roughly 1,500,000 distinct CDR3 sequences; 30% to 40% were seen once. The receptor comes from a woman aged 25 to 39 in good health. The genes are TRBV27 and TRBJ2-7, with TRBD2 matching over 15 bases. Material for sequencing was blood. CDR3 in DNA: TGTGCCAGCAGTTTAACCTCCGGGACTAGCGGGAGGACCTACGAGCAGTACTTC. It yields the protein CASSLTSGTSGRTYEQYF.